Following are 10 T cell receptor beta chains from one sample sequenced in a study of shared clonotypes between healthy human individuals. The data were produced by immunoSEQ multiplex PCR, yet TCRdb's version contains in-frame clones alone and is incomplete. The sample yields approximately 2.5 million clones, around nine tenths seen once. The sequenced sample was naive CD4+ T cells sorted from blood. Subset given: CD45RA+ positively selected. All receptors derive from a man aged 18 to 30 in good health.

This chain links TRBV5-1 with TRBJ2-1; D perhaps matches TRBD1 (5 bases). V was clipped by 4 bases and J by 8 bases, with 16 bases between them. The CDR3 length is 14 residues. The V gene's germline CDR1 is SGHRS and CDR2 YFSETQ. The CDR3 sequence: CASSDQGDFDEQFF. DNA for the CDR3: TGCGCCAGCAGCGACCAAGGGGATTTCGATGAGCAGTTCTTC.

This chain uses TRBV10-1 with TRBJ2-5, with TRBD2 matching over 9 bases. V was clipped by 3 bases and J by 4 bases; unmatched bases: 9. From germline, CDR1 is WNHNN and CDR2 SYGVQD (reference sequence). CDR3 length equals 16 residues. The CDR3 protein is CASSDEKAGGGETQYF. The CDR3 bases are TGCGCCAGCAGTGATGAGAAGGCGGGGGGGGGAGAGACCCAGTACTTC.

The gene calls are TRBV7-9 and TRBJ2-1; 7 bases are a match to TRBD2. Looked up from germline, CDR1 is SEHNR and CDR2 is FQNEAQ (reference sequence). V trimming: 2 bases; J trimming: 3 bases; junction bases outside the gene matches: 1. The CDR3 sequence is 14 residues long. The chain's CDR3 is CASSLKRDYNEQFF. In DNA form, the CDR3 reads TGTGCCAGCAGCTTAAAGCGGGACTACAATGAGCAGTTCTTC.

This chain's CDR3 is CASSPGTVYPYGYTF. CDR3 bases: TGTGCCAGCAGCCCAGGGACAGTCTACCCCTATGGCTACACCTTC. This rearrangement joins TRBV28 to TRBJ1-2; 7 bases line up with TRBD1. CDR1 and CDR2 from the germline V gene are MDHEN and SYDVKM. The CDR3 consists of 15 residues. V shed 6 bases, J shed 4 bases, and the junction held 11 bases outside the gene matches.

The J gene is TRBJ2-5, the V gene TRBV6-6, with 8 bases that match TRBD1. In germline, CDR1 is MNHNY, CDR2 SVGAGI (reference sequence). The CDR3 runs to 14 residues. The ends lost 6 bases at V and 2 bases at J; junction bases unmatched: 5. The CDR3 is CASSLGQGQETQYF. For the CDR3, the DNA is TGTGCCAGCAGCCTTGGACAGGGTCAAGAGACCCAGTACTTC.

This clone was counted only a few times. The genes are TRBV4-1 and TRBJ1-6; D is ambiguous. CDR1 and CDR2 (germline): MGHRA, YSYEKL. This CDR3 region has 14 residues. V lost 0 bases and J 10 bases, leaving 10 bases between the germline ends. The CDR3 bases are TGCGCCAGCAGCCAAGATCCCATGGTCTCACCCCTCCACTTT. This sequence encodes CASSQDPMVSPLHF.

In DNA form, the CDR3 reads TGTGCCAGCAGCGCAGGACAGAGAGATACGCAGTATTTT. The encoded protein is CASSAGQRDTQYF. This chain connects TRBV6-1 to TRBJ2-3, with D possibly being TRBD1 (6 bases). With 6 bases removed from V and 5 bases from J, the gap between germline ends came to 12 bases. Per germline, CDR1 MNHNS and CDR2 SASEGT. This CDR3 is 13 amino acids long.

About this clone: Other DNA sequences in the same sample also yield this CDR3. V and J are TRBV18 and TRBJ1-2, with 9 nucleotides matching TRBD1. The trim removed 2 bases at V and 4 bases at J, leaving 8 bases unmatched. The CDR3 covers 16 residues. Germline V lookup: CDR1 KGHSH, CDR2 LQKENI. This CDR3 is CASSPLPGQGLYGYTF. The CDR3, as DNA: TGTGCCAGCTCACCATTGCCGGGACAGGGCCTCTATGGCTACACCTTC.

CDR3 in amino acids: CASSGGTGINYGYTF. The CDR3, as DNA: TGTGCCAGCAGTGGGGGGACAGGGATTAACTATGGCTACACCTTC. J is TRBJ1-2 and V is TRBV6-1, with 9 positions matching TRBD1. CDR1 is MNHNS and CDR2 is SASEGT in the germline V gene. V was clipped by 4 bases and J by 1 base; unmatched bases: 4. There are 15 residues in the CDR3.

A remark on this clone: The sample holds other DNA sequences that translate to the same CDR3. The chain carries TRBV30 and TRBJ1-1, with D unclear. Deletions cut 0 bases from V and 1 base from J, with 6 bases between. CDR1 and CDR2 from the germline V gene are GTSNPN and SVGIG (reference sequence). The length of the CDR3 is 13 residues. CDR3: CAWSVSQNTEAFF. The CDR3 nucleotides are TGTGCCTGGAGTGTATCCCAGAACACTGAAGCTTTCTTT.